Detailed here is one TCR beta chain. Its antigen is unknown. There are 14 residues in the CDR3. The ends lost 5 bases at V and 4 bases at J; junction bases unmatched: 7. CDR1 and CDR2 from the germline V gene are GTSNPN and SVGIG (reference sequence). TCRdb's table, derived via immunoSEQ multiplex PCR, lists solely in-frame clones and lacks some. The sample carries approximately 150,000 clones, roughly 93% recorded once. Pooled in the analysis were second doses at about 4 or about 12 weeks. This sample was taken from a study of T cell responses to AZD1222 COVID-19 vaccine. Study results and limitations: It was only after the peak T cell response that any repertoires were sampled. The sample set comprised mostly white British donors with more females, and clonal diversity was possibly underestimated. Unmutated variant regions are reportedly the target of nearly half of TCRs that are spike-specific.

This receptor was obtained from an adult who received the AZD1222 COVID-19 vaccine. The material was peripheral blood, obtained 28 days after the second AZD1222 dose. This chain uses TRBV30 with TRBJ1-2; 10 bases match TRBD1. The CDR3 DNA reads as TGTGCCTGGCACCGGGACAGGGGAGTCTATGGCTACACCTTC. Amino acids: CAWHRDRGVYGYTF.